This TCR beta chain was identified in a study of shared clonotypes between healthy human individuals. Study-level points and caveats: Sorted-subset samples were not fully sequenced, rarefaction indicated.

Trimming took off 4 bases at V and 1 base at J, with 17 bases between the two ends. Germline V gives CDR1 MGHRA, CDR2 YSYEKL. This CDR3 comprises 17 residues. Per sorted-subset replicate PCR, input was approximately 200 ng DNA, representing tens of thousands of T cell genomes. In the authors' workflow: Owing to the provision of junction-only sequences devoid of quality scores by immunoSEQ, filtering differed. TCRdb keeps only in-frame clones here, not all; method: immunoSEQ multiplex PCR. Clone size and V and J calls were adopted from that table, with D and trimming inferred from the DNA. The sample contains over 1.5 million clones, nearly 99% of which appear only once. To note about this clone: Its antigen is unknown.

Sequencing input: naive CD4+ T cells sorted from blood. Documented subset: CD45RA+ positively selected. This rearrangement joins TRBV4-1 to TRBJ1-5, with TRBD1 as a possible D gene (5 bases). This receptor was taken from a man younger than 40 in good health. The CDR3: CASSPRSGGGSNQPQHF. Written as DNA, the CDR3 is TGCGCCAGCAGCCCGCGATCGGGGGGAGGAAGCAATCAGCCCCAGCATTTT.